These 22 T cell receptor beta chains were all obtained from the same sample, sequenced in a study of blood T cell repertoires in COVID-19. Repertoires were generated with immunoSEQ multiplex PCR, while TCRdb's copy carries only in-frame clones and drops some. This table holds over 95,000 clones, 70% to 90% found once. The specimen was peripheral blood. Source of these receptors: a woman in her 70s who had recovered from COVID-19.

This chain uses TRBV7-2 with TRBJ2-1; a possible D gene is TRBD2 (7 bases). V was trimmed by 7 bases and J by 6 bases, leaving 22 bases between them. The germline V gene encodes CDR1 SGHTA and CDR2 FQGNSA. The CDR3 loop spans 16 amino acids. The CDR3 DNA sequence: TGTGCCAGCATCCGATGGGGGGGGGCCGGTGGCAATGAGCAGTTCTTC. Translating gives CASIRWGGAGGNEQFF.

The chain joins TRBV6-2 or TRBV6-3 to TRBJ2-2, with D possibly matching TRBD1 (5 bases). The CDR3 contains 16 residues. V was clipped by 4 bases and J by 0 bases, with 12 bases between them. Germline CDR1 reads MNHEY; CDR2 reads SVGEGT. The CDR3 protein is CASSLHRGANTGELFF. As DNA, the CDR3 is TGTGCCAGCAGTTTACATAGGGGCGCGAACACCGGGGAGCTGTTTTTT.

The chain joins TRBV28 to TRBJ2-5; TRBD2 is a possible D gene (6 bases). The CDR3 is 13 residues long. Germline lookup yields CDR1 MDHEN and CDR2 SYDVKM. The V and J ends lost 10 bases and 5 bases respectively, with 17 bases between them. The CDR3 DNA follows: TGTGCCACGTTTAGTGTTGGAGGGGAGACCCAGTACTTC. This sequence encodes CATFSVGGETQYF. The entire variable domain, with the rest obtained from reference TRBV28 and TRBJ2-5, is as follows: DVKVTQSSRYLVKRTGEKVFLECVQDMDHENMFWYRQDPGLGLRLIYFSYDVKMKEKGDIPEGYSVSREKKERFSLILESASTNQTSMYLCATFSVGGETQYFGPGTRLLVL.

This chain joins TRBV28 and TRBJ2-7; 7 nucleotides agree with TRBD1. This CDR3 region has 16 residues. CDR1 MDHEN and CDR2 SYDVKM come from the germline V gene. The J segment lost 0 bases and the V segment lost 2 bases, leaving 7 bases of the junction unmatched. The CDR3 region is CASSLLTDRDSYEQYF. The CDR3 DNA reads as TGTGCCAGCAGTTTACTCACCGACAGGGACTCCTACGAGCAGTACTTC.

This chain joins TRBV7-2 and TRBJ2-7, with 7 nucleotides matching TRBD2. In germline, CDR1 is SGHTA, CDR2 FQGNSA. This CDR3 contains 15 residues. Unmatched junction bases numbered 10, after V lost 4 bases and J lost 4 bases. CDR3 in DNA: TGTGCCAGCAGCTCAAAGGGCGGGAGACAATACGAGCAGTACTTC. It yields the protein CASSSKGGRQYEQYF.

The V call is TRBV6-4, the J call TRBJ2-2, with a possible D match to TRBD2 (5 bases). The CDR3 is made up of 13 amino acids. V was pared by 1 base and J by 6 bases, with 6 bases between. The V gene's germline CDR1 is MRHNA and CDR2 SNTAGT. In DNA form, the CDR3 reads TGTGCCAGCAGTGACTACGGGGCCGGGGAGCTGTTTTTT. Protein product: CASSDYGAGELFF.

V usage is TRBV14 and J usage is TRBJ2-1; TRBD2 matches 9 bases. The germline CDR1 and CDR2 sequences are SGHDN and FVKESK. This CDR3 region has 19 residues. Trimming cost V 4 bases and J 8 bases; bases outside gene matches: 21. The CDR3 sequence: CASSLRLGKVAGDVDEQFF. The CDR3 bases are TGTGCCAGCAGCCTAAGACTGGGGAAAGTAGCGGGAGATGTGGATGAGCAGTTCTTC.

This chain connects TRBV4-3 to TRBJ1-6; no clear D. The CDR3 is made up of 16 amino acids. Germline V CDR1 and CDR2: LGHNA, YSLEER. V shed 1 base and J shed 8 bases, with 15 bases lying between them. The CDR3 DNA reads TGCGCCAGCAGCCAAGCAATCTCCCTGGAGTATTCACCCCTCCACTTT. Translating gives CASSQAISLEYSPLHF.

V is TRBV28 and J is TRBJ2-7, with 10 bases that match TRBD2. V lost 9 bases, J lost 2 bases, and 7 bases stayed unmatched. The CDR3 consists of 14 residues. Germline CDR1 MDHEN, CDR2 SYDVKM. CDR3 in DNA: TGTGCCAGTCGACCGGGACTAGCGACCTACGAGCAGTACTTC. As protein: CASRPGLATYEQYF.

The chain has TRBV5-1 and TRBJ2-1; 9 positions match TRBD2. The germline V gene has CDR1 SGHRS and CDR2 YFSETQ. The CDR3 sequence is 16 residues long. With 4 bases clipped from V and 2 bases from J, the junction kept 7 bases outside the gene matches. Here the CDR3 reads CASSHQAGGTYNEQFF. CDR3 coding DNA: TGCGCCAGCAGCCACCAGGCGGGGGGGACCTACAATGAGCAGTTCTTC.

The chain combines TRBV6-6 with TRBJ2-3; 7 bases align to TRBD2. The V gene end was trimmed by 6 bases and the J gene end by 4 bases; junction bases not matched to a gene: 10. This CDR3 spans 15 amino acids. CDR1 and CDR2 (germline): MNHNY, SVGAGI (reference sequence). The CDR3 sequence: CASRLAGGGADTQYF. The CDR3 DNA sequence: TGTGCCAGCAGATTAGCGGGTGGAGGCGCAGATACGCAGTATTTT.

This chain links TRBV6-6 with TRBJ2-2; 8 bases are shared with TRBD1. This CDR3 region has 15 residues. From germline, CDR1 is MNHNY and CDR2 SVGAGI (reference sequence). V trimming: 4 bases; J trimming: 4 bases; junction bases outside the gene matches: 5. The CDR3 protein is CASSSGQGGTGELFF. CDR3 nucleotides: TGTGCCAGCAGTTCCGGACAGGGCGGCACCGGGGAGCTGTTTTTT.

CDR3 region: CASSEGGRAETQYF. CDR3 nucleotide sequence: TGTGCCAGCAGTGAAGGAGGGAGAGCGGAGACCCAGTACTTC. The rearrangement links TRBV25-1 to TRBJ2-5; D perhaps matches TRBD2 (6 bases). Looked up from germline, CDR1 is MGHDK and CDR2 is SYGVNS. The CDR3 length is 14 residues. V was cut by 2 bases and J by 5 bases, with 12 bases left in between.

This clone was recorded once. This chain uses TRBV9 with TRBJ2-5; D is uncertain. V shed 0 bases and J shed 7 bases, with 22 bases lying between them. Germline V gene sequence: CDR1 SGDLS, CDR2 YYNGEE. The length of the CDR3 is 17 residues. The CDR3: CASSVAGQPGSPGTQYF. The CDR3 coding sequence is TGTGCCAGCAGCGTAGCCGGCCAGCCCGGGTCCCCGGGGACCCAGTACTTC.

The chain couples TRBV20-1 to TRBJ1-2; TRBD1 matches 7 bases. The J segment lost 5 bases and the V segment lost 6 bases, leaving 9 bases of the junction unmatched. There are 13 residues in the CDR3. In germline, CDR1 is DFQATT, CDR2 SNEGSKA (reference sequence). Written as DNA, the CDR3 is TGCAGTGCCAGTGACAGGGCCTCGTATGGCTACACCTTC. Residues: CSASDRASYGYTF.

The gene calls are TRBV11-2 and TRBJ1-2; D gene ambiguous. Trimming took off 1 base at V and 8 bases at J, with 5 bases between the two ends. CDR3 size: 11 residues. CDR1 and CDR2 (germline): SGHAT, FQNNGV. CDR3 DNA sequence: TGTGCCAGCAGCTTAGGTCGGGGCTACACCTTC. Its protein product is CASSLGRGYTF.

V usage is TRBV28 and J usage is TRBJ1-2; no clear D. Germline CDR1 and CDR2: MDHEN and SYDVKM. V lost 5 bases to trimming and J lost 8 bases, with 12 bases between them. The CDR3 consists of 12 residues. The CDR3 is CASSLPLRGYTF. Here the CDR3 DNA reads TGTGCCAGCAGTCTACCGTTAAGAGGCTACACCTTC.

The chain carries TRBV19 and TRBJ2-7, with 7 positions matching TRBD1. There are 14 residues in the CDR3. Germline V gives CDR1 LNHDA, CDR2 SQIVND (reference sequence). V dropped 5 bases and J dropped 6; count of bases not matched to a gene: 10. The CDR3 sequence: CASSPTGQLGEQYF. CDR3 DNA sequence: TGTGCCAGTAGTCCGACGGGACAGCTCGGCGAGCAGTACTTC.

The chain carries TRBV6-5 and TRBJ1-1; D perhaps matches TRBD1 (6 bases). V was clipped by 7 bases and J by 11 bases, with 23 bases between them. Germline assignment: CDR1 MNHEY and CDR2 SVGAGI. The CDR3 extends over 14 amino acids. CDR3 coding DNA: TGTGCCAGCAAGGGGGGGCCCGGGCTAGGGAGCGCTTTCTTT. Translated, it gives CASKGGPGLGSAFF.

The CDR3 DNA is TGTGCCACCCGGCCAGGGGGCTTTGATCAGCCCCAGCATTTT. Its translation is CATRPGGFDQPQHF. The gene calls are TRBV24-1 and TRBJ1-5; 8 nucleotides agree with TRBD1. CDR1 and CDR2 from the germline V gene are KGHDR and SFDVKD. The CDR3 loop spans 14 amino acids. With V trimmed by 9 bases and J by 5 bases, 8 bases remained unmatched.

The chain joins TRBV2 to TRBJ1-1, with a tentative D call TRBD1 (6 bases). Germline CDR1 is SNHLY and CDR2 is FYNNEI. The CDR3 length is 14 residues. The germline V and J ends were trimmed by 6 bases and 5 bases, with 16 bases remaining between them. CDR3 in amino acids: CASRVDRSGTEAFF. CDR3 nucleotide sequence: TGTGCCAGCAGGGTCGACAGGTCCGGGACTGAAGCTTTCTTT.

The V call is TRBV7-2, the J call TRBJ2-5; the match to TRBD1 covers 9 bases. The ends lost 5 bases at V and 4 bases at J; junction bases unmatched: 5. In germline, CDR1 is SGHTA, CDR2 FQGNSA. CDR3 length: 14 amino acids. CDR3 in amino acids: CASSPGTGRETQYF. The CDR3 coding sequence is TGTGCCAGCAGCCCGGGGACAGGGAGAGAGACCCAGTACTTC.